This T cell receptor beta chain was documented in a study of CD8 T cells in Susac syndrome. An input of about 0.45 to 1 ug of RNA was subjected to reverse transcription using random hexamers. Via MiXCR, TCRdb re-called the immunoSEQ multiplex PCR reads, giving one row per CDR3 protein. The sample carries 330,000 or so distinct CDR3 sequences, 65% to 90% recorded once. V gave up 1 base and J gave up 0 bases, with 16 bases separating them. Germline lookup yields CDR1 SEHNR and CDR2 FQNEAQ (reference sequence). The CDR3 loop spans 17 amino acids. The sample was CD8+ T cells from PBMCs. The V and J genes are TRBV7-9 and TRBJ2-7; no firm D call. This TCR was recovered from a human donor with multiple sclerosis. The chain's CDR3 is CASSLGVGKSSSYEQYF. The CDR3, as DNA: TGTGCCAGCAGCTTAGGGGTGGGCAAATCAAGCTCCTACGAGCAGTACTTC.